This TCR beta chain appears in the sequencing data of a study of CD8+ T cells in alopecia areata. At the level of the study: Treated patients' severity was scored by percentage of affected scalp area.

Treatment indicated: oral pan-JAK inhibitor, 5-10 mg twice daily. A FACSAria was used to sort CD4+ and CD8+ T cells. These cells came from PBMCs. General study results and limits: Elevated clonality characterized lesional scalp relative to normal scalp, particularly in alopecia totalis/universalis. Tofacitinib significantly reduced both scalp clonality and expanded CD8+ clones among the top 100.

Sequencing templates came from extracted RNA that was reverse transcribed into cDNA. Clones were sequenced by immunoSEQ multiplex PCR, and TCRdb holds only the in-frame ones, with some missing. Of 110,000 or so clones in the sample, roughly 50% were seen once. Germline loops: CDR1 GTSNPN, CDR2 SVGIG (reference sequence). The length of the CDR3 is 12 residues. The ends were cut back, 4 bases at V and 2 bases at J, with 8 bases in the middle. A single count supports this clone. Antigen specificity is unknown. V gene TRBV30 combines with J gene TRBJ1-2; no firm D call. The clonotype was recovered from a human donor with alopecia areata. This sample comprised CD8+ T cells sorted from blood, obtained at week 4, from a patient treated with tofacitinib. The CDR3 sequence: CAWIVGNYGYTF. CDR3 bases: TGTGCCTGGATAGTAGGAAACTATGGCTACACCTTC.